These T cell receptor beta chains were read from a single sample in a study of CD8 T cells in Susac syndrome. TCRdb independently ran MiXCR on the immunoSEQ multiplex PCR reads; one entry per CDR3 protein. The sample lists 80,000 or so distinct CDR3 sequences, more than 85% occurring once. Sequenced material: CD4+ T cells from PBMCs. The receptors come from a human donor with Susac syndrome. Both conserved end residues are part of each CDR3. The D gene is left open where the match is weak. For some rows the clone size is stated as once, few or many, or as a class when expanded; others skip it.

TRBJ2-1 | - | TRBV7-9 | - | CASSLDRDQQFF | TGTGCCAGCAGCTTAGACCGGGACCAGCAGTTCTTC
TRBJ2-3 | - | TRBV12-3/TRBV12-4 | - | CASSSLSTSTDTQYF | TGTGCCAGCAGTTCCTTATCCACTAGCACAGATACGCAGTATTTT
TRBJ2-5 | TRBD2 | TRBV5-1 | - | CASSPNPGGSNKETQYF | TGCGCCAGCAGCCCCAATCCGGGGGGGTCAAATAAAGAGACCCAGTACTTC
TRBJ2-5 | - | TRBV28 | - | CASNGEETQYF | TGTGCCAGCAATGGGGAAGAGACCCAGTACTTC
TRBJ2-1 | TRBD2 | TRBV20-1 | - | CSARGLVLSNRLYNEQFF | TGCAGTGCAAGAGGACTAGTTCTTTCAAACAGGCTCTACAATGAGCAGTTCTTC
TRBJ2-2 | - | TRBV11-3 | once | CASSVGVTGELFF | TGTGCCAGCAGCGTCGGGGTGACCGGGGAGCTGTTTTTT
TRBJ1-2 | - | TRBV20-1 | - | CSAKTGIYGYTF | TGCAGTGCTAAGACAGGAATCTATGGCTACACCTTC
TRBJ1-5 | - | TRBV11-2 | once | CASSSARGIGPQHF | TGTGCCAGCAGCTCGGCCCGGGGGATAGGACCCCAGCATTTT
TRBJ1-2 | - | TRBV3-1 | - | CASSPGTHYGYTF | TGTGCCAGCAGTCCCGGGACACACTATGGCTACACCTTC
TRBJ2-7 | - | TRBV6-2/TRBV6-3 | - | CASSSLGRGSYEQYF | TGTGCCAGCAGTTCCCTGGGCAGGGGCTCCTACGAGCAGTACTTC
TRBJ1-2 | TRBD1 | TRBV6-5 | - | CASKMTGSGYTF | TGTGCCAGCAAAATGACAGGGAGCGGCTACACCTTC
TRBJ2-7 | - | TRBV25-1 | - | CASSGPSYEQYF | TGTGCCAGCAGTGGGCCGTCATACGAGCAGTACTTC
TRBJ2-1 | - | TRBV7-9 | - | CASSSHRVDNEQFF | TGTGCCAGCAGCTCCCACAGGGTAGACAATGAGCAGTTCTTC
TRBJ1-2 | - | TRBV5-4 | - | CASSWSGSLYGYTF | TGTGCCAGCAGCTGGTCCGGTTCCCTCTATGGCTACACCTTC
TRBJ2-4 | TRBD2 | TRBV7-2 | - | CASSKDRIMAGAIQYF | TGTGCCAGCAGCAAGGATCGGATTATGGCGGGAGCCATTCAGTACTTC
TRBJ2-3 | - | TRBV7-7 | - | CASSLAQEWDTQYF | TGTGCTAGCAGCTTGGCACAGGAGTGGGATACGCAGTATTTT
TRBJ2-5 | - | TRBV20-1 | once | CSAKDLGTLETQYF | TGCAGTGCTAAGGACCTGGGGACTTTAGAGACCCAGTACTTC
TRBJ2-4 | - | TRBV2 | - | CASSEARTAHSKNIQYF | TGTGCCAGCAGTGAAGCACGGACAGCTCATTCCAAAAACATTCAGTACTTC
TRBJ2-5 | TRBD2 | TRBV10-3 | - | CAVRGSSGISQETQYF | TGTGCCGTCAGGGGGTCTAGCGGGATTAGTCAAGAGACCCAGTACTTC
TRBJ2-7 | TRBD1 | TRBV28 | once | CASRGTGRDEQYF | TGTGCCAGCAGGGGGACAGGGAGAGACGAGCAGTACTTC
TRBJ2-1 | - | TRBV30 | - | CAWGESGRSVF | TGTGCCTGGGGGGAGAGCGGACGCAGCGTCTTC
TRBJ1-5 | - | TRBV28 | - | CASSWGPPQPQHF | TGTGCCAGCAGTTGGGGACCCCCACAGCCCCAGCATTTT
TRBJ2-1 | TRBD1 | TRBV7-8 | - | CASSINGRQGVSYNEQFF | TGTGCCAGCAGCATAAACGGGCGACAGGGAGTATCCTACAATGAGCAGTTCTTC
TRBJ1-2 | - | TRBV7-9 | once | CASSLGDSDLSGYTF | TGTGCCAGCAGCTTAGGTGACAGCGATTTGTCTGGCTACACCTTC
TRBJ2-1 | - | TRBV3-1 | - | CASSLLGLEQFF | TGTGCCAGCAGCCTCCTCGGCTTAGAGCAGTTCTTC
TRBJ2-5 | TRBD1 | TRBV14 | - | CASSQLQGAGETQYF | TGTGCCAGCAGCCAACTACAGGGGGCCGGGGAGACCCAGTACTTC
TRBJ2-5 | - | TRBV18 | - | CASSPPMAGRVEETQYF | TGTGCCAGCTCACCACCGATGGCGGGAAGGGTGGAAGAGACCCAGTACTTC
TRBJ2-7 | TRBD1 | TRBV19 | - | CASRDRGRSEQYF | TGTGCCAGTCGCGACAGGGGGCGAAGCGAGCAGTACTTC
TRBJ2-7 | - | TRBV12-3/TRBV12-4 | - | CASSPGTAGKSYEQYF | TGTGCCAGCAGTCCTGGGACCGCCGGGAAGTCCTACGAGCAGTACTTC